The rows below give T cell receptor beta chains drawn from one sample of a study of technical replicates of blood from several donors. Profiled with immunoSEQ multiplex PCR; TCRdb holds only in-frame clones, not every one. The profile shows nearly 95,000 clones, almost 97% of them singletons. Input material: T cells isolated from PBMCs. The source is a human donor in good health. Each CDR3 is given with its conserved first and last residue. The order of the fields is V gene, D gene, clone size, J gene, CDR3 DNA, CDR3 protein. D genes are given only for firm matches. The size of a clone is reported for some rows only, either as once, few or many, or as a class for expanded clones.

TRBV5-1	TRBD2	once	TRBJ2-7	TGCGCCAGCAGCTTGGGACTAGCGGGAGGGCAGGAATTC	CASSLGLAGGQEF
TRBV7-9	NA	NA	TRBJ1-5	TGTGCCAGCAGCTTGGGCCCCAATCAGCCCCAGCATTTT	CASSLGPNQPQHF
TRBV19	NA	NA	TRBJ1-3	TGTGCCAGTAGTATAGATCGAGAGGGAACCGGAAACACCATATATTTT	CASSIDREGTGNTIYF
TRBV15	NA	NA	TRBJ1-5	TGTGCCACCAGGATGTTTGAGGAAAATCAGCCCCAGCATTTT	CATRMFEENQPQHF
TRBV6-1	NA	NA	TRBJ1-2	TGTGCCAGCAGTGACCGGGGTCCCTATGGCTACACCTTC	CASSDRGPYGYTF
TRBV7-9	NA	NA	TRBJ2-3	TGTGCCAGCAGCTTCTCCCTAGCGATCGGCACAGATACGCAGTATTTT	CASSFSLAIGTDTQYF
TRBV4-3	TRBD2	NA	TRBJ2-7	TGCGCCAGCAGCCAAGATCCGGGAGCGGGAGAGCAGTACTTC	CASSQDPGAGEQYF
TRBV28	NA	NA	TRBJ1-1	TGTGCCAGCAGTTTATCAGGGGTGGGGAACACTGAAGCTTTCTTT	CASSLSGVGNTEAFF
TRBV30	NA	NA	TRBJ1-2	TGTGCCTGGAGAGCTTACTATGGCTACACCTTC	CAWRAYYGYTF
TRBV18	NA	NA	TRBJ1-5	TGTGCCAGCTCACCAGGACAGAGCAATCAGCCCCAGCATTTT	CASSPGQSNQPQHF
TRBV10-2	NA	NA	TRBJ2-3	TGCGCCAGCACGGGTCTCTTCCCAGCGGGTGATTCAGATACGCAGTATTTT	CASTGLFPAGDSDTQYF
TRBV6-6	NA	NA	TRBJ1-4	TGTGCCAGTAAGGGGTTCGGTGAAAAACTGTTTTTT	CASKGFGEKLFF
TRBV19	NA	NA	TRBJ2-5	TGTGCCAGTAGTGGCACGAAGGAGGCAGGATCGACCCAGTACTTC	CASSGTKEAGSTQYF
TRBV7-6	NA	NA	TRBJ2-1	TGTGCCAGCAGCGTAAGAGGCATAAATGAGCAGTTCTTC	CASSVRGINEQFF
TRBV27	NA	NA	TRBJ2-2	TGTGCCAGCAGTTTATTAACAAACACCGGGGAGCTGTTTTTT	CASSLLTNTGELFF
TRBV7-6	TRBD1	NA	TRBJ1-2	TGTGCCAGCAGCCCCGACTTGACAGGGATCTATGGCTACACCTTC	CASSPDLTGIYGYTF
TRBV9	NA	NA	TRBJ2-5	TGTGCCAGCAGCGTAGCAGGAAGCGAGACCCAGTACTTC	CASSVAGSETQYF
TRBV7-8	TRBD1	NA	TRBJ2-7	TGTGCCAGCAGCTTTGCCCGGACAGGCTCCTACGAGCAGTACTTC	CASSFARTGSYEQYF
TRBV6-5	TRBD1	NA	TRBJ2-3	TGTGCCAGCAGATTTCGGGACAGGTACACAGATACGCAGTATTTT	CASRFRDRYTDTQYF
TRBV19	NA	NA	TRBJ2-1	TGTGCCAGTAGCAGGGGCTACAATGAGCAGTTCTTC	CASSRGYNEQFF
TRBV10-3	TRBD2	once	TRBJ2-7	TGTGCCATCAGTGAGTCGGGACTAGCGGGAGGGGAGGACGAGCAGTACTTC	CAISESGLAGGEDEQYF
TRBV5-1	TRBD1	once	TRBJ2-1	TGCGCCAGCAGCTTGGGACAGGGGGCGTTCAATGAGCAGTTCTTC	CASSLGQGAFNEQFF
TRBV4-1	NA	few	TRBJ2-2	TGCGCCAGCAGCCATCCCAGGGAACCGAACACCGGGGAGCTGTTTTTT	CASSHPREPNTGELFF
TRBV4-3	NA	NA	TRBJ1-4	TGCGCCAGCAGCCAAGTCCTCTCTGCAACTAATGAAAAACTGTTTTTT	CASSQVLSATNEKLFF
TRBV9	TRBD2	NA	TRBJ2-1	TGTGCCAGCAGAGCCGGGACTAGCGGGAGGCCCTCTACTTACAATGAGCAGTTCTTC	CASRAGTSGRPSTYNEQFF
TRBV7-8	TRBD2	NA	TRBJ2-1	TGTGCCAGCAGCTGGACTAGCTCCTACAATGAGCAGTTCTTC	CASSWTSSYNEQFF
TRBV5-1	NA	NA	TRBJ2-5	TGCGCCAGCAGGGGAGAGAGAGAGACCCAGTACTTC	CASRGERETQYF
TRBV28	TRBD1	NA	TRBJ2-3	TGTGCCAGCAGTTTTATAGGAGTACAGGGGACAGATACGCAGTATTTT	CASSFIGVQGTDTQYF
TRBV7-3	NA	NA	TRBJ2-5	TGTGCCAGCAGCTTAGCGGGGCGAAGAAGGACGGTCCAGAGAAAGACCCAGTACTTC	CASSLAGRRRTVQRKTQYF
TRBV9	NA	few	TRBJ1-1	TGTGCCAGCAGCGTAGGAGTGAGTAGGAACACTGAAGCTTTCTTT	CASSVGVSRNTEAFF
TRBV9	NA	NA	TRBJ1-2	TGTGCCAGCAGCGTGGAGACTAACTATGGCTACACCTTC	CASSVETNYGYTF
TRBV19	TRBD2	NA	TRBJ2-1	TGTGCCAGTAGTATGACTAGCGGGAGTAATGAGCAGTTCTTC	CASSMTSGSNEQFF
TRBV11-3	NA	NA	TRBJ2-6	TGTGCCAGCAGCTTAACACACTCTGGGGCCAACGTCCTGACTTTC	CASSLTHSGANVLTF
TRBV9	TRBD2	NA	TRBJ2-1	TGTGCCAGCAGCGTGGTAGCGGGGAGAGAGGGAAGAAATGAGCAGTTCTTC	CASSVVAGREGRNEQFF
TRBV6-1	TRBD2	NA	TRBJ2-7	TGTGCCAGCAGTACCGGGACTAGCGGGAGGCACGAGCAGTACTTC	CASSTGTSGRHEQYF
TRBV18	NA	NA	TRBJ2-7	TGTGCCAGCTCACCCCAGGCCCACGAGCAGTACTTC	CASSPQAHEQYF
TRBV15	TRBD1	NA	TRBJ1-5	TGTGCCACCAGCAGAGAACAGGGGGTTGTTGGGCCCCAGCATTTT	CATSREQGVVGPQHF
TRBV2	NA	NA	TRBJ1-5	TGTGCCAGCGGTGACGGCAATCAGCCCCAGCATTTT	CASGDGNQPQHF
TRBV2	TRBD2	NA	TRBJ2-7	TGTGCCAGCGGGGGGACTAGCGGTCCCTACGAGCAGTACTTC	CASGGTSGPYEQYF
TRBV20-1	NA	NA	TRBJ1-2	TGCAGTGCCCAGGGGAGCTATGGCTACACCTTC	CSAQGSYGYTF
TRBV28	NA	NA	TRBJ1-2	TGTGCCAGCAGTTCCGGGACTCTCTATGGCTACACCTTC	CASSSGTLYGYTF
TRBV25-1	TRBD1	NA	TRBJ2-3	TGTGCCAGCAGTGCCACAGGGGAATATACGCAGTATTTT	CASSATGEYTQYF
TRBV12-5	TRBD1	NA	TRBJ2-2	TGTGCTAGTGGTTTGAGGGACAGGGGATCCGGGGAGCTGTTTTTT	CASGLRDRGSGELFF
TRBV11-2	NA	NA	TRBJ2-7	TGTGCCAGCAGCTTTGCGCGGGACGGCCGATACGAGCAGTACTTC	CASSFARDGRYEQYF
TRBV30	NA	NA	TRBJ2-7	TGTGCCTGGAGTTTTGGGGGACTTAACTACGAGCAGTACTTC	CAWSFGGLNYEQYF
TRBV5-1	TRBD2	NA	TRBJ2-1	TGCGCCAGCAGCTTCCGGGGACTAGCGGGATCTGTATCCTCCTACAATGAGCAGTTCTTC	CASSFRGLAGSVSSYNEQFF
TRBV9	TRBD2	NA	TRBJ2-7	TGTGCCAGCAGCGTAGGGCCCCTAGCGGGTTCCTACGAGCAGTACTTC	CASSVGPLAGSYEQYF
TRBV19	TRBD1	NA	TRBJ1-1	TGTGCCACTTCACAGGGGGCTTCTGTTCCTGAAGCTTTCTTT	CATSQGASVPEAFF
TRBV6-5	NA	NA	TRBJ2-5	TGTGCCAGCAATACCGGGGAGACCCAGTACTTC	CASNTGETQYF
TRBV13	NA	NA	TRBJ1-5	TGTGCCAGCAGCTTCGGAGGGAGCAATCAGCCCCAGCATTTT	CASSFGGSNQPQHF
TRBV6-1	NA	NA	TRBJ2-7	TGTGCCAGCAGTGAAAGCTTAGGACAGTCCTACGAGCAGTACTTC	CASSESLGQSYEQYF